This TCR beta chain was recovered during a study of PD-1 blockade in mismatch repair-deficient tumors. Some clones are missing from TCRdb's copy, which holds only in-frame ones; the method was immunoSEQ multiplex PCR. The sample lists 120,000 or so clones, 86% seen once, with about 13% in the top ten. From germline, CDR1 is PRHDT and CDR2 FYEKMQ (reference sequence). The CDR3 has 14 residues. Trimming removed 0 bases at V and 6 bases at J, with 9 bases between. The V gene is TRBV13, the J gene TRBJ2-1; D unresolved. The clonotype was recovered from an adult with mismatch repair-deficient cancer. The material was peripheral blood, obtained 44 weeks after starting pembrolizumab. CDR3 amino acids: CASSLGSDFNEQFF. In DNA, the CDR3 is TGTGCCAGCAGCTTAGGCTCCGACTTCAATGAGCAGTTCTTC.